This T cell receptor beta chain came from a study of cytomegalovirus exposure and HLA in healthy donors. Overall study results and limits: Upon later analysis, HLA-associated TCR beta chains proved more clonally expanded than other, equally common chains.

PCR was performed using 60 Vbeta and 13 Jbeta primers. Data came from immunoSEQ multiplex PCR; TCRdb stores just in-frame clones and leaves some out. The repertoire holds under 70,000 clones, with just over 85% as singletons. In the case of this clone: The antigen is not known.

This sequence originates from a woman in her 30s in good health and CMV-seronegative. The sequenced sample was PBMCs.

This CDR3 reads CASSLRSSGTGELFF. The DNA for the CDR3 is TGTGCCAGCAGTCTCCGGTCTAGCGGGACCGGGGAGCTGTTTTTT. The chain is built from TRBV27 and TRBJ2-2; the match to TRBD2 covers 8 bases. The J segment lost 5 bases and the V segment lost 5 bases, leaving 7 bases of the junction unmatched. Germline V gives CDR1 MNHEY, CDR2 SMNVEV (reference sequence). CDR3 length equals 15 residues.